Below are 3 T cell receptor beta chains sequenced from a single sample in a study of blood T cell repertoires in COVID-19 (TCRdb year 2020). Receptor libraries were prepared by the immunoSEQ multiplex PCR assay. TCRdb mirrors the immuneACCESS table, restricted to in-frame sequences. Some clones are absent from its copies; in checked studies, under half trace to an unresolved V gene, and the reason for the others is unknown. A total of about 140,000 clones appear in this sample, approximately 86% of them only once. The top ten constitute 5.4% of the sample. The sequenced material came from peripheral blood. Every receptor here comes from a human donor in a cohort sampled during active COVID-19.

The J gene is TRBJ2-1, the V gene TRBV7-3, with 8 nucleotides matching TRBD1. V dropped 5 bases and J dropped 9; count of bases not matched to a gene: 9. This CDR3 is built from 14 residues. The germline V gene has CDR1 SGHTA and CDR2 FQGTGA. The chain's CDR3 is CASSVTQGGGEQFF. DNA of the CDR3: TGTGCCAGCAGCGTGACACAGGGGGGTGGTGAGCAGTTCTTC. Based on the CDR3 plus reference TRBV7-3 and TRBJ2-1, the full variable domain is GAGVSQTPSNKVTEKGKYVELRCDPISGHTALYWYRQSLGQGPEFLIYFQGTGAADDSGLPNDRFFAVRPEGSVSTLKIQRTERGDSAVYLCASSVTQGGGEQFFGPGTRLTVL.

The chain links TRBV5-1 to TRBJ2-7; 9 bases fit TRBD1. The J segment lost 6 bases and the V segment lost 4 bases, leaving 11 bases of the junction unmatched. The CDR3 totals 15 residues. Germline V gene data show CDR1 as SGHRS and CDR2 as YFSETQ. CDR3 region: CASSPGQGEKGEQYF. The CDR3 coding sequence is TGCGCCAGCAGCCCGGGACAGGGTGAGAAAGGCGAGCAGTACTTC.

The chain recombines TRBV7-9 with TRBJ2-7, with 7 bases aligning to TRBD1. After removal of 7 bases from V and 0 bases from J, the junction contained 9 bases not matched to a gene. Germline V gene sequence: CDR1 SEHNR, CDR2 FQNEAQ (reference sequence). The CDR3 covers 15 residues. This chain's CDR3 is CASTPLGTASYEQYF. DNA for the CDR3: TGTGCCAGCACTCCCCTTGGGACAGCCTCCTACGAGCAGTACTTC.